This T cell receptor beta chain appears in the sequencing data of a study of OX40 agonist ivuxolimab in advanced cancers. V lost 4 bases to trimming and J lost 0 bases, with 13 bases between them. Germline V gene lookup returns CDR1 SEHNR and CDR2 FQNEAQ (reference sequence). CDR3 length: 16 amino acids. Method: immunoSEQ multiplex PCR; TCRdb's copy keeps in-frame clones and lacks some. Of approximately 13,000 clones detected, about four fifths appear once; the ten largest clones hold 40% to 50%. The clonotype was recovered from an adult with an advanced solid tumor such as melanoma, head and neck, liver or kidney cancer. This specimen consisted of CD4+ or CD8+ T cells sorted from blood, obtained in a trial of the OX40 agonist ivuxolimab. V and J are TRBV7-9 and TRBJ1-3; TRBD1 is a possible D gene (5 bases). The CDR3 sequence is CASSSTRASSGNTIYF. Here the CDR3 DNA reads TGTGCCAGCAGCTCTACCAGGGCGTCCTCTGGAAACACCATATATTTT.